This T cell receptor beta chain was sequenced in a study of blood T cell repertoires in COVID-19. About the research overall: Acute and convalescent COVID-19 samples came from the United States, Italy and Spain. Sample material is recorded as cDNA or gDNA derived from T cells, B-cell-depleted T cells, or PBMCs.

As originally analysed: The assay estimated nucleated cells by amplifying reference gene primers. The data were produced by immunoSEQ multiplex PCR, yet TCRdb's version contains in-frame clones alone and is incomplete. From that table come the V and J calls and clone size; the DNA was used to work out D and trimming. The sample lists some 260,000 clones, 85% to 90% seen once, with just under 1% in the top ten. V lost 8 bases and J 8 bases, leaving 16 bases between the germline ends. This CDR3 region has 13 residues. Germline CDR1 reads SGHTA; CDR2 reads FQGNSA. The chain has TRBV7-2 and TRBJ2-1; D not resolved. The sequence was collected from a woman aged 40 to 50 who had recovered from COVID-19. Sequencing input: peripheral blood. The CDR3 nucleotides are TGTGCCAGCCCCCTTCCATTGGCCCATGAGCAGTTCTTC. This encodes CASPLPLAHEQFF.